Described below is a single TCR beta chain sequence and its context. This clonotype was detected only a few times. Which antigen it targets is not known. Base quality data are lacking; no much larger clone is found one base away. The library was built by means of 5' RACE. The instrument was an Illumina HiSeq 2500. A second PCR of roughly 7 to 11 cycles was performed with a sample-barcoded 5' primer and a J-beta primer mix. A template-switch 5' adaptor carrying 12 random nucleotides introduced a unique molecular identifier onto each TCR beta cDNA molecule. At least 3 million CDR3-containing paired-end reads were obtained from each sample. First-strand cDNA synthesis was performed from all RNA using the Mint cDNA synthesis kit, with priming by a TRBC-specific oligonucleotide. Following uracil-DNA glycosylase treatment, all cDNA underwent a first 18-cycle PCR with the universal primers M1SS and BC2_uni_R. In the source study's methods: Each sample was normalized by randomly selecting 1 million high-quality reads, each carrying a distinct molecular identifier. Instead of being binned into consensus sequences, reads that shared molecular identifiers were thrown out. MiTCR, run with a Q25 quality threshold and the strictest error-elimination algorithm, handled CDR3 identification, clonotype clustering and error correction. A nonparametric unseen species model using Euler transformation provided a lower-bound estimate of total TCR beta diversity. TCRdb itself trimmed the public reads at Q25 with fastp, ran MiXCR and retained productive beta chains. CDR3 protein sequences are deduplicated, and each keeps its most common genes and DNA. It is TCRdb's table, rather than the study itself, that gives the V and J calls and clone size. The sample yields over 700,000 distinct CDR3 sequences; around a quarter were counted once. The ten top clones hold 8% to 10% of the sample.

The data were obtained in a study of blood T cells in healthy people across ages (dated by TCRdb to 2013 to 2016). A note on the overall study: In model experiments, template switching captured roughly one uniquely barcoded TCR beta cDNA molecule for every two T cells. Age-related changes in TCR beta repertoire diversity were measured in the study by deep sequencing normalized with unique cDNA molecular identifiers. The donors were divided into four age groups: young (average around 16 years), middle-aged (about 39), aged (about 62) and long-lived (roughly 86). Two additional independent replicas of 1 million unique cDNA reads from the same blood draw were analyzed for two donors (one aged 18 to 29 and one aged 80 or older). What the authors observed across the whole study: The long-lived group showed more naive CD4+ T cells, fewer expanded clones and increased TCR diversity than the aged group, suggesting age selection. There was a strong correlation between observed TCR beta diversity and the percentage of naive T cells measured by flow cytometry. Because the CMV infection status of the donors was unknown, age-related changes in expanded clonotypes may potentially have been confounded. Since profiling was done on bulk unsorted PBMCs, naive and antigen-experienced compartments could not be conclusively compared. As age increased, observed TCR beta diversity per million T cells dropped in a roughly linear way, and a significant reduction was already evident by age roughly 36. Total diversity estimates from one million sequenced T cells were considered lower bounds and underestimates.

Systemically healthy Caucasian individuals from Russia, roughly 40 in total and aged roughly 6 to 100 years, were included as donors. Each donor gave about 9.8 milliliters of peripheral blood, drawn into EDTA-treated Vacutainer tubes. Ficoll-Paque density-gradient centrifugation was used to isolate PBMCs, with at least 7 million obtained per sample. Total RNA, at least 6 micrograms per sample, was extracted from PBMCs with Trizol reagent. For every donor, flow cytometry on a PBMC aliquot measured the percentage of naive CD45RAhigh/CD27high T cells. Spanning cysteine to phenylalanine, the CDR3 consists of 14 amino acids. The kept DNA is CDR3 alone, 42 bases in frame from the first base. For CDR1 and CDR2, the germline V gene (reference sequence) lists LNHDA and SQIVND. Trimming takes 5 bases from V and 5 bases from J, and the germline ends sit 15 bases apart. These records were also assigned to another study, of T cells of mothers and their children. The second study's authors report: Nine systemically healthy Caucasian individuals, comprising three mothers and their six children, were included as donors. cDNA synthesis consumed the entire amount of extracted RNA, loaded at roughly 1.5 ug RNA in each 15 ul reaction. In the second PCR, the M1S primer added sample barcodes and 2-4 random nucleotides. More than 8 million TCR beta CDR3 reads were obtained from each mother, and approximately 3 million reads were obtained from each child. In both related and unrelated pairs, thymic selection shapes the output of TCR recombination in a similar way, with inherited differences having only a minor effect. Normalized repertoire overlap was always found to be slightly, but never significantly, higher in related mother-child pairs than in unrelated mother-child pairs. Persistent microchimeric T cell clones were not detected, at a sensitivity of approximately 93 clones per million clonotypes. In the study, deep NGS was used to compare the TCR beta repertoires of mothers and children, and features distinguishing related mother-child pairs from unrelated individuals were sought. On average, the children were approximately 11 +/- 4 years old, while the mothers were 40 +/- 4 years old. After adapter ligation with NEBNext reagents, the libraries were sequenced on Illumina HiSeq 2000 with 100+100 nt paired-end reads. To prevent cross-contamination, the mother and child libraries were prepared a month apart and were sequenced in separate runs. Between roughly 500,000 and 2,300,000 distinct TCR beta clonotypes were identified per donor. Naive TCR beta clonotypes were estimated from low-frequency clonotypes matched to each donor's FACS-determined naive share, without sorting.

Sequencing was carried out using blood. The V gene is TRBV19 and the J gene is TRBJ2-5; tentative D gene TRBD2, with 5 bases matching. This TCR was sampled from a boy between 5 and 17 years old in good health. The nucleotide sequence reads TGTGCCAGTAGTCCCTCGGGGATTGGGGAGACCCAGTACTTC. Its protein is CASSPSGIGETQYF. The entire variable domain, with the stretches around the CDR3 drawn from the reference TRBV19 and TRBJ2-5 proteins, is DGGITQSPKYLFRKEGQNVTLSCEQNLNHDAMYWYRQDPGQGLRLIYYSQIVNDFQKGDIAEGYSVSREKKESFPLTVTSAQKNPTAFYLCASSPSGIGETQYFGPGTRLLVL.